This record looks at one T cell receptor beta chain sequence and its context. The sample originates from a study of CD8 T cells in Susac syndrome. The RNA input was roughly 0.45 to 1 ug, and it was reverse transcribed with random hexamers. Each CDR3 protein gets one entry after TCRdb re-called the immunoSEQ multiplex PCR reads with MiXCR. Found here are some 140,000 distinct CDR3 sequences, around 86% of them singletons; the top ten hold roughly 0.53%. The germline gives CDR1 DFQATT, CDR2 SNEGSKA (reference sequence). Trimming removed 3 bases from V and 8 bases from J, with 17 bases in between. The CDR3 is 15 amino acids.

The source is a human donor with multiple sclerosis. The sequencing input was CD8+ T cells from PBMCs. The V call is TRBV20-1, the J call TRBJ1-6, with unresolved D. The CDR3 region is CSASFSVKSYSPLHF. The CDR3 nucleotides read TGCAGTGCTAGTTTTTCGGTCAAGTCGTATTCACCCCTCCACTTT.